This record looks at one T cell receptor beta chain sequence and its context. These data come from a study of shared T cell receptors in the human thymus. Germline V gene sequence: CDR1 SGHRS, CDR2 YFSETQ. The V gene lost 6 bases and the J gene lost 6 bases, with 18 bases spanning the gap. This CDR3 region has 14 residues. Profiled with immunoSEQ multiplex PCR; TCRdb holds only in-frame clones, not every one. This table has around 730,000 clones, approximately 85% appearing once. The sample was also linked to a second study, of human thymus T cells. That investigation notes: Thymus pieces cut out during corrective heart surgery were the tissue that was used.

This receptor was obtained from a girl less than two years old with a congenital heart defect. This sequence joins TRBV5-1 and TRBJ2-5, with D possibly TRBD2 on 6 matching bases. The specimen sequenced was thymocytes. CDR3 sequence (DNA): TGCGCCAGCACCCTGATGGAGCGGGCCAAGACCCAGTACTTC. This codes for CASTLMERAKTQYF.